These T cell receptor beta chains were read from a single sample in a study of graft-versus-host responses after intestinal transplantation. Antigens of these TCRs are unknown. TCRdb's copy holds only in-frame clones and misses some; the assay was immunoSEQ multiplex PCR. Here the sample spans some 87,000 clones, more than 90% being singletons. Specimen: unstimulated CD4+ T cells sorted from spleen or lymph node cells, collected before intestinal transplant. These receptors all stem from a human donor who received an intestinal transplant. The CDR3 runs from the conserved cysteine through the conserved F or W. D genes are given only for firm matches. Clone size, where shown, is once, few, many, or a class for clones that have expanded.

v_gene,abundance,d_gene,j_gene,CDR3nt,CDR3aa
TRBV18,.,TRBD1,TRBJ1-5,TGTGCCAGCTCTCACAGGGGGGACAATCAGCCCCAGCATTTT,CASSHRGDNQPQHF
TRBV19,.,TRBD1,TRBJ1-2,TGTGCCAGTAGTAAGGCGACAGGGCCCGGTGGTGGCTACACCTTC,CASSKATGPGGGYTF
TRBV27,.,.,TRBJ2-2,TGTGCCGGCAGTCCCAACGGGGTGGACACCGGGGAGCTGTTTTTT,CAGSPNGVDTGELFF
TRBV11-3,.,.,TRBJ2-1,TGTGCCAGCAGCTTAGGCGGTTTCTCGGCTGAGCAGTTCTTC,CASSLGGFSAEQFF
TRBV25-1,.,.,TRBJ2-5,TGTGCCAGCAGTCTTCATTCCACCCCCCGCGAGACCCAGTACTTC,CASSLHSTPRETQYF
TRBV2,.,TRBD2,TRBJ2-5,TGTGCCAGCAGTCCCGACGGAGCGGGGGAGACCCAGTACTTC,CASSPDGAGETQYF
TRBV11-3,.,TRBD2,TRBJ2-3,TGTGCCAGCAGCTTTGGGAGACTAGCGGACACAGATACGCAGTATTTT,CASSFGRLADTDTQYF
TRBV12-5,.,TRBD2,TRBJ2-1,TGTGCTAGTGGGGGCCCGACTAGCGGGCCCTACGATGAGCAGTTCTTC,CASGGPTSGPYDEQFF
TRBV11-1,.,.,TRBJ2-7,TGTGCCAGCAGCTTCAATGGGGGCGAGCAGTACTTC,CASSFNGGEQYF
TRBV9,.,.,TRBJ2-2,TGTGCCAGCAGCGCCCACACCGGGGAGCTGTTTTTT,CASSAHTGELFF
TRBV5-1,once,.,TRBJ1-6,TGCGCCAGCAGCTTGAGCAGTCCAAATTCACCCCTCCACTTT,CASSLSSPNSPLHF
TRBV9,.,TRBD2,TRBJ2-7,TGTGCCAGCAGCCTGGGGACTAGTCCTGCCTACGAGCAGTACTTC,CASSLGTSPAYEQYF
TRBV9,.,.,TRBJ2-3,TGTGCCAGCAGCCCACAGGGCCGGAACACAGATACGCAGTATTTT,CASSPQGRNTDTQYF
TRBV27,.,.,TRBJ2-7,TGTGCCAGCCGCGACCTCAAGACAGCGATCATCGACGAGCAGTACTTC,CASRDLKTAIIDEQYF
TRBV19,.,TRBD2,TRBJ2-7,TGTGCCAGTAGCGGACTAGCGGGAGAGGGAGAGCAGTACTTC,CASSGLAGEGEQYF
TRBV6-1,.,.,TRBJ1-4,TGTGCTCGACCGCCTAATGAAAAACTGTTTTTT,CARPPNEKLFF
TRBV6-1,.,.,TRBJ2-5,TGTGCCAGCAGGGGGACTCCCAGACAAGAGACCCAGTACTTC,CASRGTPRQETQYF
TRBV5-8,.,.,TRBJ2-3,TGTGCCAGCAGCTCGACGGTCGGTTCAGGGGCCACAGATACGCAGTATTTT,CASSSTVGSGATDTQYF
TRBV5-4,.,.,TRBJ2-3,TGTGCCAGCAGCTTGGTGGCTTACCCCACAGATACGCAGTATTTT,CASSLVAYPTDTQYF
TRBV27,.,TRBD2,TRBJ2-5,TGTGCCAGCAGTCTAGGGACTAGCGGGAGACCCTTGGAGCAGTACTTC,CASSLGTSGRPLEQYF
TRBV2,.,TRBD1,TRBJ2-5,TGTGCCAGCAGTTCAATCTTTGGGACAGGGAGGGAGACCCAGTACTTC,CASSSIFGTGRETQYF
TRBV5-4,.,.,TRBJ1-5,TGTGCCAGCAGCTGGGGGACTGGGGAGGGGCAGCCCCAGCATTTT,CASSWGTGEGQPQHF
TRBV5-1,.,TRBD1,TRBJ1-2,TGCGCCAGCAAACGGGGACAGGAATATGGCTACACCTTC,CASKRGQEYGYTF
TRBV30,.,.,TRBJ1-1,TGTGCCTGGATCAGAAGGGGAGACACTGAAGCTTTCTTT,CAWIRRGDTEAFF
TRBV19,once,.,TRBJ2-4,TGTGCCTCCAATTTTGGCGGAACCAAAAACATTCAGTACTTC,CASNFGGTKNIQYF